A selection of T cell receptor beta chains follows, all from one sample in a study of blood T cells in healthy people across ages. Each CDR3 protein is one row after TCRdb ran MiXCR on the 5' RACE reads. The repertoire consists of around 1,100,000 distinct CDR3 sequences, with roughly two fifths occurring once and the leading ten covering around 13%. Sequenced: blood. The receptors originated from a man aged 18 to 30 in good health. The CDR3 runs from the conserved cysteine through the conserved F or W. The D gene is left open where the match is weak. For some rows the clone size is stated as once, few or many, or as a class when expanded; others skip it.

j_call	d_call	clone_size	v_call	cdr3_aa	cdr3_nt
TRBJ1-2	.	few	TRBV27	CASSRQGLYGYTF	TGTGCCAGCAGTCGCCAGGGCCTCTATGGCTACACCTTC
TRBJ1-4	.	few	TRBV7-6	CASSRGGSLFF	TGTGCCAGCAGCAGGGGAGGTTCGCTGTTTTTT
TRBJ1-2	.	.	TRBV9	CASSVADGMAGYTF	TGTGCCAGCAGCGTGGCGGACGGGATGGCTGGCTACACCTTC
TRBJ2-1	TRBD2	.	TRBV12-3/TRBV12-4	CASSPSGGSIDEQFF	TGTGCCAGCAGTCCGAGCGGGGGCTCGATCGATGAGCAGTTCTTC
TRBJ2-1	TRBD2	.	TRBV14	CASSQPLGTSGGDRYNEQFF	TGTGCCAGCAGCCAACCCTTGGGGACTAGCGGGGGAGACCGCTACAATGAGCAGTTCTTC
TRBJ2-4	.	once	TRBV6-2/TRBV6-3	CASSRNRFATQSPTQYF	TGTGCCAGCAGTCGGAACAGGTTCGCTACCCAGTCACCCACCCAGTACTTC
TRBJ1-2	.	many	TRBV29-1	CSVALTNYGYTF	TGCAGCGTTGCTCTAACTAACTATGGCTACACCTTC
TRBJ1-4	.	few	TRBV25-1	CASSALQGWDEKLFF	TGTGCCAGCAGTGCTCTACAGGGCTGGGATGAAAAACTGTTTTTT
TRBJ2-1	TRBD2	.	TRBV7-2	CVSSLDGTSGWNEQFF	TGTGTCAGCAGCTTAGATGGGACTAGCGGGTGGAATGAGCAGTTCTTC
TRBJ1-1	TRBD1	few	TRBV28	CASSKRTGSGTEAFF	TGTGCCAGCAGTAAAAGGACAGGCTCAGGGACTGAAGCTTTCTTT
TRBJ1-1	.	once	TRBV20-1	CSARDRGESNTEAFF	TGCAGTGCTAGAGATCGCGGGGAGTCGAACACTGAAGCTTTCTTT
TRBJ1-1	TRBD1	few	TRBV7-8	CASSLRVGLGTAMNTEAFF	TGTGCCAGCAGCTTAAGAGTCGGATTGGGGACAGCGATGAACACTGAAGCTTTCTTT
TRBJ1-5	TRBD1	.	TRBV4-3	CASSQDKTGGTQPQHF	TGCGCCAGCAGCCAAGATAAGACAGGGGGAACTCAGCCCCAGCATTTT
TRBJ1-5	.	once	TRBV6-1	CASIESGEDGQPQHF	TGTGCCAGCATCGAATCGGGGGAGGACGGTCAGCCCCAGCATTTT
TRBJ1-1	.	.	TRBV7-9	CASSLHGARNTEAFF	TGTGCCAGCAGCCTACACGGGGCGCGGAACACTGAAGCTTTCTTT
TRBJ1-2	TRBD1	.	TRBV12-3/TRBV12-4	CASSDRVRGYTF	TGTGCCAGCAGTGACAGGGTCCGGGGCTACACCTTC
TRBJ2-1	TRBD1	many	TRBV29-1	CSVAGGYDNEQFF	TGCAGCGTTGCAGGGGGTTACGACAATGAGCAGTTCTTC
TRBJ1-2	TRBD1	.	TRBV9	CASSGSVQQTGGYGYGYTF	TGTGCCAGCAGCGGGTCGGTCCAACAGACAGGGGGCTACGGCTATGGCTACACCTTC
TRBJ2-5	TRBD2	few	TRBV12-3/TRBV12-4	CASSSSGGSETQYF	TGTGCCAGCAGTTCTAGCGGGGGGAGCGAGACCCAGTACTTC
TRBJ2-7	TRBD2	.	TRBV7-6	CASSFRGESYEQYF	TGTGCCAGCAGCTTTCGGGGGGAATCCTACGAGCAGTACTTC
TRBJ1-2	TRBD1	many	TRBV5-1	CASSLGDSNYGYTF	TGCGCCAGCAGCTTGGGGGACAGTAACTATGGCTACACCTTC
TRBJ2-7	.	few	TRBV29-1	CSVEDPGTRYEQYF	TGCAGCGTTGAAGATCCCGGGACCAGGTACGAGCAGTACTTC
TRBJ2-1	TRBD1	.	TRBV7-2	CASSSGQGGTYNEQFF	TGTGCCAGCAGCTCGGGACAGGGGGGGACTTACAATGAGCAGTTCTTC
TRBJ2-7	.	.	TRBV20-1	CSARDTRALGEQYF	TGCAGTGCTAGAGATACCCGTGCTTTGGGCGAGCAGTACTTC
TRBJ2-2	.	once	TRBV15	CATSSRGAGKLFF	TGTGCCACCAGCAGTAGAGGGGCGGGGAAGCTGTTTTTT
TRBJ1-4	TRBD1	few	TRBV7-2	CASSLGGQGGRTNEKLFF	TGTGCCAGCAGCTTAGGCGGACAGGGTGGTCGAACTAATGAAAAACTGTTTTTT
TRBJ1-1	.	once	TRBV6-1	CASTNSRVLLTLTEAFF	TGTGCCAGCACCAACTCCAGGGTCCTCCTGACATTGACTGAAGCTTTCTTT
TRBJ2-3	TRBD1	.	TRBV27	CASIPSGDRSTDTQYF	TGTGCCAGCATCCCCTCCGGGGACAGGAGCACAGATACGCAGTATTTT
TRBJ1-2	TRBD1	.	TRBV7-9	CASANRGANYGYTF	TGTGCCAGCGCAAACAGGGGGGCGAACTATGGCTACACCTTC
TRBJ1-1	TRBD1	.	TRBV20-1	CSASREQGRQAFF	TGCAGTGCTAGCCGGGAACAGGGGCGCCAGGCTTTCTTT
TRBJ2-1	TRBD1	.	TRBV6-1	CASSELGTGPNEQFF	TGTGCCAGCAGTGAGTTAGGGACAGGACCCAATGAGCAGTTCTTC
TRBJ2-4	.	.	TRBV3-1	CASSQDLGGHNEQYF	TGTGCCAGCAGCCAAGATTTGGGGGGCCACAATGAGCAGTACTTC
TRBJ1-3	.	.	TRBV7-2	CASKTRGNTIYF	TGTGCCAGCAAAACGAGAGGAAACACCATATATTTT
TRBJ2-5	.	.	TRBV3-1	CASSQDLSARTQYF	TGTGCCAGCAGCCAAGATCTGAGCGCGAGGACCCAGTACTTC
TRBJ1-6	.	.	TRBV7-9	CASSLVTTGPNSPLHF	TGTGCCAGCAGCTTAGTAACGACAGGTCCTAATTCACCCCTCCACTTT
TRBJ1-2	.	.	TRBV6-2/TRBV6-3	CAGRVDTLTGGYTF	TGTGCCGGCAGAGTAGACACCTTAACGGGCGGCTACACCTTC
TRBJ1-1	.	.	TRBV5-1	CASHLAVNTEAFF	TGCGCCAGCCACTTGGCGGTAAACACTGAAGCTTTCTTT
TRBJ2-1	TRBD2	.	TRBV27	CASSPSGGAYNGQFF	TGTGCCAGCAGTCCAAGCGGGGGGGCCTACAATGGGCAGTTCTTC
TRBJ2-6	.	few	TRBV7-6	CASSLNPDGDVLTF	TGTGCCAGCAGCTTAAATCCGGACGGGGACGTCCTGACTTTC
TRBJ2-7	.	.	TRBV10-3	CAVLGTGTGTYEQYF	TGTGCCGTCCTGGGGACCGGGACTGGAACCTACGAGCAGTACTTC
TRBJ2-1	.	.	TRBV29-1	CSVDPPIPNEQFF	TGCAGCGTTGACCCCCCGATACCCAATGAGCAGTTCTTC
TRBJ1-5	TRBD1	.	TRBV7-8	CASSNVPGQNIYSNQPQHF	TGTGCCAGCAGCAACGTCCCGGGACAGAACATCTATAGCAATCAGCCCCAGCATTTT
TRBJ2-2	TRBD1	.	TRBV9	CASSASITGVLGELFF	TGTGCCAGCAGCGCCTCAATAACAGGGGTGCTCGGGGAGCTGTTTTTT
TRBJ2-5	.	once	TRBV18	CASSPARETQYF	TGTGCCAGCTCACCGGCTAGGGAGACCCAGTACTTC
TRBJ2-1	TRBD2	.	TRBV6-2/TRBV6-3	CAIAGGLYNEQFF	TGTGCCATAGCGGGGGGACTCTACAATGAGCAGTTCTTC
TRBJ1-2	.	.	TRBV7-2	CASSLGVPGYGYTF	TGTGCCAGCAGCTTAGGAGTGCCAGGCTATGGCTACACCTTC
TRBJ2-6	.	.	TRBV6-2/TRBV6-3	CASSYGGAGSNVLTF	TGTGCCAGCAGTTACGGGGGGGCTGGGTCCAACGTCCTGACTTTC
TRBJ2-6	.	few	TRBV2	CASRAGKSGANVLTF	TGTGCCAGCAGGGCAGGGAAGTCTGGGGCCAACGTCCTGACTTTC
TRBJ1-1	TRBD1	.	TRBV3-1	CASSQDLPRGTEAFF	TGTGCCAGCAGCCAAGATCTCCCCAGGGGGACTGAAGCTTTCTTT
TRBJ1-2	.	.	TRBV30	CAWRSRANYGYTF	TGTGCCTGGAGGAGTAGAGCTAACTATGGCTACACCTTC